Listed below are T cell receptor beta chains from one sample, sequenced in a study of blood T cell repertoires in COVID-19. Produced via immunoSEQ multiplex PCR; TCRdb's table is partial and in-frame only. The repertoire holds about 75,000 clones, roughly 70% seen once, with around 2.6% in the top ten. The specimen was peripheral blood. These receptors were collected from a human donor with acute or convalescent COVID-19. The donor label of this sample is uncertain. CDR3s leave out the opening cysteine and the closing phenylalanine or tryptophan. The D gene is left open where the match is weak.

D	J	V	CDR3
TRBD1	TRBJ2-3	TRBV5-1	ASSLAARQGSDTQY
.	TRBJ2-1	TRBV9	ASSTQDLGNEQF
TRBD2	TRBJ2-5	TRBV5-1	ASSLEPSGVEQETQY
TRBD1	TRBJ1-1	TRBV28	ASSFPTGATEAF
.	TRBJ1-5	TRBV6-5	ASSLDILNQPQH
.	TRBJ1-6	TRBV27	ASSFRGRGNSPLH
TRBD1	TRBJ1-5	TRBV13	ASSLGRGLGNQPQH
TRBD2	TRBJ2-1	TRBV7-2	AGSPIAGGPDEQF
.	TRBJ2-5	TRBV3-1/TRBV3-2	ASSQEGGLRIETQY
.	TRBJ1-1	TRBV28	ASSLSGVTEAF
.	TRBJ1-5	TRBV19	ASSIPRTASNQPQH
.	TRBJ2-3	TRBV28	ASSNRQGTDTQY
TRBD2	TRBJ2-5	TRBV15	ATSRVGASGAETQY
TRBD2	TRBJ2-4	TRBV4-1	ASSQVDGGGVKNIQY
.	TRBJ2-5	TRBV27	ASSLFAGEYQETQY
TRBD1	TRBJ1-4	TRBV5-1	ASSWTGQSNEKLF
TRBD2	TRBJ2-3	TRBV7-2	ASSLVGGGRGPDTQY
TRBD2	TRBJ2-7	TRBV11-3	ASSLGLAASYEQY
.	TRBJ1-1	TRBV12-3/TRBV12-4	ASSRVNTEAF
.	TRBJ2-2	TRBV11-2	ASSSFLARNTGELF
TRBD1	TRBJ1-1	TRBV2	ASRGDREEAF
.	TRBJ1-2	TRBV27	ASSLLGAPNSYT
.	TRBJ2-2	TRBV7-6	ASSLGGGTGELF
TRBD2	TRBJ2-6	TRBV6-2/TRBV6-3	ASSLGLAGNSGANVLT
.	TRBJ2-3	TRBV10-3	AITSTQPEHTDTQY
TRBD1	TRBJ1-2	TRBV5-4	ASSRDREKAYT
TRBD2	TRBJ2-7	TRBV6-5	ATAETSGREY
TRBD1	TRBJ1-1	TRBV28	ASSSTRTGTTEAF